One and the same sample provided the 22 T cell receptor beta chains below, sequenced in a study of T cell responses to AZD1222 COVID-19 vaccine. Repertoires were generated with immunoSEQ multiplex PCR, while TCRdb's copy carries only in-frame clones and drops some. The sample has some 160,000 clones, more than 70% seen once; the top ten hold 5.5%. The sequencing used peripheral blood, collected on day 0 of AZD1222 vaccination. Receptors were obtained from an adult in good health.

The V call is TRBV6-5, the J call TRBJ1-2; D is undetermined. Trimming cost V 6 bases and J 7 bases, with 12 bases left between them. This CDR3 is 12 amino acids long. Germline-derived CDR1 and CDR2 are MNHEY and SVGAGI. CDR3 loop: CASSVPGGGYTF. The CDR3 nucleotides are TGTGCCAGCAGCGTTCCCGGAGGTGGCTACACCTTC.

The chain employs TRBV19 and TRBJ1-1, with D possibly matching TRBD1 (5 bases). CDR1 and CDR2 (germline): LNHDA, SQIVND (reference sequence). The V gene lost 7 bases and the J gene lost 1 base, with 19 bases spanning the gap. There are 16 residues in the CDR3. The CDR3, as DNA: TGTGCCAGTAACCCAGGGACCTTTATCTGGAACACTGAAGCTTTCTTT. Its translation is CASNPGTFIWNTEAFF.

This chain joins TRBV27 and TRBJ1-6, with D unresolved. CDR3 size: 13 residues. Between the trimmed V and J ends, which lost 3 bases and 4 bases, there was a span of 4 bases. Germline assignment: CDR1 MNHEY and CDR2 SMNVEV (reference sequence). CDR3 sequence reads: CASSFLYNSPLHF. The DNA for the CDR3 is TGTGCCAGCAGTTTCCTATATAATTCACCCCTCCACTTT.

The rearrangement joins TRBV5-4 to TRBJ2-6; no reliable D call. Germline assignment: CDR1 SGHNT and CDR2 YYREEE (reference sequence). V shed 3 bases and J shed 2 bases, with 6 bases lying between them. The CDR3 covers 14 residues. The CDR3 sequence is CASSWAPGANVLTF. In nucleotides, the CDR3 is TGTGCCAGCAGCTGGGCGCCTGGGGCCAACGTCCTGACTTTC. Together with reference TRBV5-4 and TRBJ2-6, the CDR3 gives the full variable domain: ETGVTQSPTHLIKTRGQQVTLRCSSQSGHNTVSWYQQALGQGPQFIFQYYREEENGRGNFPPRFSGLQFPNYSSELNVNALELDDSALYLCASSWAPGANVLTFGAGSRLTVL.

The rearrangement joins TRBV6-5 to TRBJ1-1; 8 bases fit TRBD1. The CDR3 extends over 14 amino acids. After removal of 2 bases from V and 1 base from J, the junction contained 0 bases not matched to a gene. The germline V gene encodes CDR1 MNHEY and CDR2 SVGAGI. The CDR3 sequence: CASSYQGANTEAFF. The CDR3, as DNA: TGTGCCAGCAGTTACCAGGGGGCGAACACTGAAGCTTTCTTT.

The chain uses TRBV5-1 and TRBJ2-2; possible D gene TRBD2, 5 bases. This CDR3 is built from 15 residues. V gave up 4 bases and J gave up 6 bases, with 16 bases separating them. Germline CDR1 reads SGHRS; CDR2 reads YFSETQ. In DNA form, the CDR3 reads TGCGCCAGCAGCACGGACTGGCTTCGCGCCGGGGAGCTGTTTTTT. Amino acids: CASSTDWLRAGELFF.

The rearrangement links TRBV25-1 to TRBJ2-1, with TRBD2 matching 13 bases. The V gene end was trimmed by 9 bases and the J gene end by 6 bases; junction bases not matched to a gene: 5. The CDR3 sequence is 14 residues long. Germline values: CDR1 MGHDK, CDR2 SYGVNS. The CDR3 DNA sequence: TGTGCCAGTAGGACTAGCGGGAGTGGCAATGAGCAGTTCTTC. It specifies CASRTSGSGNEQFF.

The J gene is TRBJ2-3, the V gene TRBV28, with no clear D. The ends were cut back, 3 bases at V and 4 bases at J, with 8 bases in the middle. The CDR3 extends over 13 amino acids. CDR1 and CDR2 from the germline V gene are MDHEN and SYDVKM. Written as DNA, the CDR3 is TGTGCCAGCAGTTTTCCCAGCGCAGATACGCAGTATTTT. This encodes CASSFPSADTQYF.

V is TRBV18 and J is TRBJ2-5; D ambiguous. Trimming left V 2 bases short and J 5 bases short, with 12 bases between. Germline-derived CDR1 and CDR2 are KGHSH and LQKENI. CDR3 length equals 14 residues. This chain's CDR3 is CASSPNGNWETQYF. As DNA, the CDR3 is TGTGCCAGCTCACCAAATGGGAATTGGGAGACCCAGTACTTC.

V and J are TRBV28 and TRBJ1-3, with 7 nucleotides matching TRBD1. Germline CDR1 reads MDHEN; CDR2 reads SYDVKM. J gave up 1 base and V 7 bases, and 13 bases lay outside the gene matches. This CDR3 region has 17 residues. Here the CDR3 reads CASTAGGGPFSGNTIYF. The CDR3 coding sequence is TGTGCCAGCACGGCAGGGGGGGGCCCTTTTTCTGGAAACACCATATATTTT.

The rearrangement uses TRBV27 and TRBJ2-3, with D hard to call. The CDR3 spans 13 residues. V was clipped by 3 bases and J by 4 bases, with 8 bases between them. The germline V gene encodes CDR1 MNHEY and CDR2 SMNVEV (reference sequence). CDR3 coding DNA: TGTGCCAGCAGTTTTTGGAACGCAGATACGCAGTATTTT. Translated, it gives CASSFWNADTQYF.

This clone showed up just once. This chain joins TRBV9 and TRBJ2-1; a possible D gene is TRBD1 (5 bases). Trimming removed 3 bases from V and 4 bases from J, with 8 bases in between. The CDR3 consists of 13 residues. Germline V gives CDR1 SGDLS, CDR2 YYNGEE. This CDR3 reads CASSGTQYNEQFF. The CDR3 bases are TGTGCCAGCAGCGGGACACAATACAATGAGCAGTTCTTC.

This chain joins TRBV19 and TRBJ2-1; D may be TRBD1 (6 bases). Germline V gives CDR1 LNHDA, CDR2 SQIVND (reference sequence). Trimming pared 7 bases from V and 8 bases from J, leaving 18 bases between. The CDR3 runs 14 residues. DNA for the CDR3: TGTGCCAGTAAGGATTGGGGGCGCAGGGATGAGCAGTTCTTC. Translated: CASKDWGRRDEQFF.

This chain uses TRBV6-5 with TRBJ1-2; D is unclear. Trimming shortened V by 6 bases and J by 8 bases, and 16 bases separated the two germline ends. Germline CDR1 and CDR2: MNHEY and SVGAGI. The CDR3 has 13 amino acids. The CDR3 bases are TGTGCCAGCAGCGCGTCCTATTACGTCGGCTACACCTTC. The encoded protein is CASSASYYVGYTF.

The rearrangement links TRBV25-1 to TRBJ1-1; 7 bases are a match to TRBD1. Trimming cost V 1 base and J 0 bases; bases outside gene matches: 5. The V gene's germline CDR1 is MGHDK and CDR2 SYGVNS. The CDR3 is made up of 16 amino acids. The CDR3: CASSESRQGMNTEAFF. The CDR3 DNA follows: TGTGCCAGCAGTGAATCCCGACAGGGTATGAACACTGAAGCTTTCTTT.

The chain has TRBV24-1 and TRBJ2-3, with TRBD1 as a possible D gene (6 bases). The V end was cut by 4 bases, the J end by 5 bases, with 12 bases between. The germline CDR1 and CDR2 sequences are KGHDR and SFDVKD. The CDR3 has 14 residues. The CDR3 region is CATSERTVQDTQYF. The DNA for the CDR3 is TGTGCCACCAGTGAACGGACAGTGCAAGATACGCAGTATTTT.

This chain links TRBV6-5 with TRBJ1-2; no firm D call. Germline assignment: CDR1 MNHEY and CDR2 SVGAGI. V gave up 8 bases and J gave up 4 bases, with 17 bases separating them. This CDR3 has 14 amino acids. CDR3 residues: CASGLDGPFYGYTF. As DNA, the CDR3 is TGTGCCAGCGGGCTAGACGGCCCCTTCTATGGCTACACCTTC.

This clone was counted between two and nine times. CDR3 sequence: CASSPAGVGAYTQYF. CDR3 DNA: TGTGCCAGCAGCCCTGCGGGGGTTGGGGCCTATACGCAGTATTTT. V gene TRBV5-5 combines with J gene TRBJ2-3; TRBD2 aligns across 7 bases. This CDR3 contains 15 residues. The germline CDR1 and CDR2 sequences are SGHKS and YYEKEE (reference sequence). The junction had 12 bases not matched to a gene; V was cut back by 4 bases and J by 7 bases.

A single count supports this clone. J is TRBJ1-2 and V is TRBV27; 11 bases align to TRBD1. Trimming removed 5 bases from V and 7 bases from J; junction bases left unmatched: 3. The V gene's germline CDR1 is MNHEY and CDR2 SMNVEV (reference sequence). The CDR3 sequence is 13 residues long. CDR3 residues: CASSLGTGGGYTF. The CDR3 DNA is TGTGCCAGCAGTCTCGGGACAGGGGGTGGCTACACCTTC.

CDR3 DNA: TGTGCCAGCAGTGAATTCCCGGGACAAAAAAATGAAAAACTGTTTTTT. It is translated as CASSEFPGQKNEKLFF. This sequence joins TRBV6-1 and TRBJ1-4; D is perhaps TRBD1 (6 bases). Germline V gene sequence: CDR1 MNHNS, CDR2 SASEGT. The length of the CDR3 is 16 residues. The V and J ends lost 2 bases and 5 bases respectively, with 15 bases between them.

The chain links TRBV6-1 to TRBJ1-5; D gene ambiguous. The V gene lost 1 base and the J gene lost 8 bases, with 15 bases spanning the gap. The germline V gene has CDR1 MNHNS and CDR2 SASEGT. The CDR3 sequence is 15 residues long. CDR3 sequence reads: CASSEGPRDLEPQHF. In DNA, the CDR3 is TGTGCCAGCAGTGAAGGCCCGCGTGATTTGGAGCCCCAGCATTTT.

This clone was seen a few times. CDR3: CASSGGLTALGYGYTF. As DNA, the CDR3 is TGTGCCAGCAGTGGCGGTCTGACCGCGCTAGGCTATGGCTACACCTTC. The V and J genes are TRBV25-1 and TRBJ1-2; D unclear. Trimming took off 4 bases at V and 4 bases at J, with 19 bases between the two ends. The CDR3 is 16 amino acids. The germline V gene has CDR1 MGHDK and CDR2 SYGVNS.